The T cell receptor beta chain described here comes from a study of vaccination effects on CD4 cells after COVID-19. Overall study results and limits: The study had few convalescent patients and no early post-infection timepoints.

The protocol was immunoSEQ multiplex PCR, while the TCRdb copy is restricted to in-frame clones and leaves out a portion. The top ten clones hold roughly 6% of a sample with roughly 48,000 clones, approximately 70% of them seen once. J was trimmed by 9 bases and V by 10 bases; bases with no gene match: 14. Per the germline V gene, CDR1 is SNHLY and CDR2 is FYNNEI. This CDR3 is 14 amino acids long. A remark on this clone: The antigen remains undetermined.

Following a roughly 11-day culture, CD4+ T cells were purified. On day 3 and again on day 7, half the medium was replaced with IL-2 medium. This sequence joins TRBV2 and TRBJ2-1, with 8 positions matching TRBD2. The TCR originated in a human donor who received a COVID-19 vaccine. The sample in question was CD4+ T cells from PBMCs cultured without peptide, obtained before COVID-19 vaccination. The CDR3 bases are TGTGCCACCCTGGACGGGACTAGTTATATTGAGCAGTTCTTC. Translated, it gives CATLDGTSYIEQFF.